One sample yielded the 10 T cell receptor beta chains listed below, sequenced in a study of response to subunit inactivated influenza vaccine. TCRdb processed the RT-PCR reads anew with MiXCR; each CDR3 protein has one entry. Here the sample spans about 530,000 distinct CDR3 sequences, approximately 12% being singletons. Material: PBMCs from blood, obtained on the day of vaccination. Receptors originate from a middle-aged man who received an inactivated influenza vaccine.

This chain joins TRBV4-2 and TRBJ2-3; 11 bases map to TRBD2. This CDR3 region has 18 residues. The trim removed 0 bases at V and 4 bases at J, leaving 9 bases unmatched. Germline CDR1 is LGHNA and CDR2 is YNFKEQ. CDR3 region: CASSQDPSGGPGSDTQYF. CDR3 sequence (DNA): TGTGCCAGCAGCCAAGATCCTAGCGGGGGGCCGGGTTCAGATACGCAGTATTTT.

The V and J genes are TRBV7-7 and TRBJ2-2; no clear D gene. The germline CDR1 and CDR2 sequences are SSHAT and FNYEAQ (reference sequence). This CDR3 contains 15 residues. V lost 10 bases and J 6 bases, leaving 21 bases between the germline ends. In DNA form, the CDR3 reads TGTGCCACCCGACCGGACCCGGTCGGGTCCGGGGAGCTGTTTTTT. This sequence encodes CATRPDPVGSGELFF.

At least ten counts were recorded for this clonotype. The gene calls are TRBV29-1 and TRBJ2-1; a weak D match, TRBD1 (5 bases). The V gene lost 3 bases and the J gene lost 9 bases, with 15 bases spanning the gap. The germline gives CDR1 SQVTM, CDR2 ANQGSEA. The CDR3 totals 13 residues. The CDR3 bases are TGCAGCGTTGAGGTAGGGGCGCAGGGTGAGCAGTTCTTC. Its protein product is CSVEVGAQGEQFF.

The chain is built from TRBV20-1 and TRBJ2-1, with TRBD1 matching 8 bases. V was pared by 6 bases and J by 12 bases, with 7 bases of the junction left unmatched. The germline gives CDR1 DFQATT, CDR2 SNEGSKA (reference sequence). CDR3 length equals 11 residues. In DNA, the CDR3 is TGCAGTGCCTACCCCGGGACAGGGCAGTTCTTC. It encodes CSAYPGTGQFF.

The chain carries TRBV7-9 and TRBJ2-1; 11 bases are a match to TRBD1. Per the germline V gene, CDR1 is SEHNR and CDR2 is FQNEAQ (reference sequence). This CDR3 spans 17 amino acids. V lost 5 bases, J lost 7 bases, and 13 bases stayed unmatched. CDR3 bases: TGTGCCAGCAGCACTACTGATGGACAGGGGGCGACTAATGAGCAGTTCTTC. Amino acids: CASSTTDGQGATNEQFF. The full variable domain, its missing parts supplied by reference TRBV7-9 and TRBJ2-1, is DTGVSQNPRHKITKRGQNVTFRCDPISEHNRLYWYRQTLGQGPEFLTYFQNEAQLEKSRLLSDRFSAERPKGSFSTLEIQRTEQGDSAMYLCASSTTDGQGATNEQFFGPGTRLTVL.

This clonotype was seen more than once but under ten times. The chain combines TRBV7-9 with TRBJ2-5, with no clear D. CDR3 length equals 15 residues. Trimming removed 5 bases from V and 2 bases from J, with 15 bases in between. Germline CDR1 reads SEHNR; CDR2 reads FQNEAQ (reference sequence). CDR3 loop: CASSTDFTVQETQYF. The CDR3 DNA follows: TGTGCCAGCAGCACTGATTTCACGGTACAAGAGACCCAGTACTTC.

This clonotype was picked up many times. The DNA of the CDR3 is TGTGCCAGCAGCCTGGGACAGGGGGGTAATGGCTACACCTTC. Amino acids: CASSLGQGGNGYTF. The chain joins TRBV7-9 to TRBJ1-2; TRBD1 matches at 11 bases. The junction had 5 bases not matched to a gene; V was cut back by 5 bases and J by 6 bases. This CDR3 is built from 14 residues. Germline lookup yields CDR1 SEHNR and CDR2 FQNEAQ (reference sequence).

The chain uses TRBV6-2 or TRBV6-3 and TRBJ2-3; D assignment may be TRBD1 or TRBD2 (5 bases each). Germline V gene lookup returns CDR1 MNHEY and CDR2 SVGEGT. V lost 2 bases, J lost 0 bases, and 12 bases lay in between. This CDR3 is built from 16 residues. DNA of the CDR3: TGTGCCAGCAGTTACGGGACCGACCGTAGCACAGATACGCAGTATTTT. Its protein is CASSYGTDRSTDTQYF.

CDR3 loop: CAISGSQYSNQPQHF. Written as DNA, the CDR3 is TGTGCCATCAGTGGGAGTCAGTATAGCAATCAGCCCCAGCATTTT. This sequence joins TRBV10-3 and TRBJ1-5; D not certain. Germline CDR1 and CDR2: ENHRY and SYGVKD. The CDR3 is 15 amino acids. V was pared by 4 bases and J by 0 bases, with 10 bases between.

The chain joins TRBV12-3 or TRBV12-4 to TRBJ1-2; maybe TRBD1 (6 bases). This CDR3 contains 15 residues. V lost 4 bases, J lost 4 bases, and 16 bases lay in between. The DNA for the CDR3 is TGTGCCAGCAGTTCCGGAGGGGGGATGATCTATGGCTACACCTTC. Protein: CASSSGGGMIYGYTF.